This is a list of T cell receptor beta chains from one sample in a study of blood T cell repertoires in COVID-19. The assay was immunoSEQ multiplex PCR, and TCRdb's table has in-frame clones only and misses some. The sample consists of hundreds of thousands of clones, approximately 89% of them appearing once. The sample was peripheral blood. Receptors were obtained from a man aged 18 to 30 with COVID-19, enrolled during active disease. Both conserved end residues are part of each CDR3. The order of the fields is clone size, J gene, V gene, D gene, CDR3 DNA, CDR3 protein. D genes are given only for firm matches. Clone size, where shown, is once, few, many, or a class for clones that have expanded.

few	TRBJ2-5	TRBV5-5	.	TGTGCCAGCAGCATAGCCGGGAGCCAAGAGACCCAGTACTTC	CASSIAGSQETQYF
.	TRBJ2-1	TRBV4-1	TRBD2	TGCGCCAGCAGCCAACTTCCGACTAGCGGGAGTCGGAATGAGCAGTTCTTC	CASSQLPTSGSRNEQFF
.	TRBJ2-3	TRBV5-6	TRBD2	TGTGCCAGCAGCTTACTCTTTGTAGCGGGAGAAGGTGGTCCAGATACGCAGTATTTT	CASSLLFVAGEGGPDTQYF
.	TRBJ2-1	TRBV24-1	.	TGTGCCACCAGTGATCCCCTCGGGGGAGACAATGAGCAGTTCTTC	CATSDPLGGDNEQFF
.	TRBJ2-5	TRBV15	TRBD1	TGTGCCACCAGCAGTCTGGGACAGGGGGGGGGAGGTAGTGCGACCCAGTACTTC	CATSSLGQGGGGSATQYF
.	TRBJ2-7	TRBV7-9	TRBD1	TGTGCCAGCAGCCCGATGCGGACAGGTAGCTCCTACGAGCAGTACTTC	CASSPMRTGSSYEQYF
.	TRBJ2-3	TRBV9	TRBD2	TGTGCCAGCAGCGTAGGGTACGGGAGGCCGAACTCGGACACAGATACGCAGTATTTT	CASSVGYGRPNSDTDTQYF
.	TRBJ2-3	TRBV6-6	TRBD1	TGTGCCAGCAGTGTCCGGGACAGGGGCACAGATACGCAGTATTTT	CASSVRDRGTDTQYF
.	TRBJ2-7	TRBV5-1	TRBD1	TGCGCCAGCAGCCGGGGACAGGGGGCGCTGGGGGACTACGAGCAGTACTTC	CASSRGQGALGDYEQYF
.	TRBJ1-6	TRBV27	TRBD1	TGTGCCAGCACCCAACGACAGGGAAATGTTTCACCCCTCCACTTT	CASTQRQGNVSPLHF
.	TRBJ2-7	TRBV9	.	TGTGCCAGCAGCGTGGCAGGGCCCCTAGGGTACGAGCAGTACTTC	CASSVAGPLGYEQYF
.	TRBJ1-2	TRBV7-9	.	TGTGCCAGCAGCCCATGGCCGGTGGGCAGCTACACCTTC	CASSPWPVGSYTF
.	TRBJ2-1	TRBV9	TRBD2	TGTGCCAGCAGCGTAGCGGGGGGGGAAAACAATGAGCAGTTCTTC	CASSVAGGENNEQFF
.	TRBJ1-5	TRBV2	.	TGTGCCAGCAGTGAAGCGCTGGGGGGTGGAAATCAGCCCCAGCATTTT	CASSEALGGGNQPQHF
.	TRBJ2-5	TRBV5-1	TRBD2	TGCGCCAGCAGCCACGTAATAGCGGGAGGACAAGAGACCCAGTACTTC	CASSHVIAGGQETQYF
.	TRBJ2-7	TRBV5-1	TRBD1	TGCGCCAGCAGCCGGCAGGACAGGCTATTCTACGAGCAGTACTTC	CASSRQDRLFYEQYF
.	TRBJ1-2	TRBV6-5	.	TGTGCCAGCAGGCTTGAGGGGATCAGCGGGGGCTACACCTTC	CASRLEGISGGYTF
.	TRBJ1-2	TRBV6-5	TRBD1	TGTGCCAGCAGTATGGACAGGGACATGGCTTTGGGCTACACCTTC	CASSMDRDMALGYTF
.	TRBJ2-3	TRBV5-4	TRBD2	TGTGCCAGCAGCCCCGGACTAGCGGGATTAACAGATACGCAGTATTTT	CASSPGLAGLTDTQYF
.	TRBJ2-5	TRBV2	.	TGTGCCAGCCTTGGCCTGGAGACCCAGTACTTC	CASLGLETQYF
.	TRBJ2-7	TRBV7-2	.	TGTGCCAGCAGCTTAGGTTCTGCGTTGAGCGGCTACGAGCAGTACTTC	CASSLGSALSGYEQYF
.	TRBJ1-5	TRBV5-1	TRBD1	TGCGCCAGCAGCCTTGGACAGGGGGCGGATCAGCCCCAGCATTTT	CASSLGQGADQPQHF
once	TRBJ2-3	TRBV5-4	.	TGTGCCAGCGGTCTCTTGACATCCGGCACAGATACGCAGTATTTT	CASGLLTSGTDTQYF
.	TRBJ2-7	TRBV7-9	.	TGTGCCAGCAGCCCCGGTCCGGGGGAGCAGTACTTC	CASSPGPGEQYF
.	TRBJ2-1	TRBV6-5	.	TGTGCCAGCAGTTTCACTCCGACAGCACTATACAATGAGCAGTTCTTC	CASSFTPTALYNEQFF
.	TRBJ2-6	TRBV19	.	TGTGCCAGTAAGGACAGATTTATCTCTGGGGCCAACGTCCTGACTTTC	CASKDRFISGANVLTF
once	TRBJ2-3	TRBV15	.	TGTGCCACCAGCAGAGATGTCTCCTACACAGATACGCAGTATTTT	CATSRDVSYTDTQYF
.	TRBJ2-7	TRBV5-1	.	TGCGCCAGCAGCTTGGGGTATAGGGTAGGGACTCGGTTCTACGAGCAGTACTTC	CASSLGYRVGTRFYEQYF
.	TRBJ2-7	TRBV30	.	TGTGCCTGGAGGCCAGGGGGGACCTACGAGCAGTACTTC	CAWRPGGTYEQYF
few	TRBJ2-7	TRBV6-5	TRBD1	TGTGCCAGCATTTTCAGACAGGGTTACTCCTACGAGCAGTACTTC	CASIFRQGYSYEQYF
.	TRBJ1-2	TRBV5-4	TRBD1	TGTGCCAGCAGCTTGGACAGGGGTGACTATGGCTACACCTTC	CASSLDRGDYGYTF
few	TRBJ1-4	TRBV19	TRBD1	TGTGCCAGTAGGAGGGACAGCTGGGAGGAAAAACTGTTTTTT	CASRRDSWEEKLFF
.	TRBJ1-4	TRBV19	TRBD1	TGTGCCAGTAGTAGTTCGGGACAGATTAATGAAAAACTGTTTTTT	CASSSSGQINEKLFF
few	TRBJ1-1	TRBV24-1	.	TGTGCCACCAGTGACCTGACAGTGAACACTGAAGCTTTCTTT	CATSDLTVNTEAFF
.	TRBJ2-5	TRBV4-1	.	TGCGCCAGCAGCCAGGGCCCAGGAGAGACCCAGTACTTC	CASSQGPGETQYF
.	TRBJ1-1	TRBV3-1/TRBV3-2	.	TGTGCCAGCAGCCAACAAAGAACCGGGGTAGGGAACACTGAAGCTTTCTTT	CASSQQRTGVGNTEAFF
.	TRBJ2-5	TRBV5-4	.	TGTGCCAGCAGCTTCGGACAGAGACAAGAGACCCAGTACTTC	CASSFGQRQETQYF
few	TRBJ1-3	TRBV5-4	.	TGTGCCAGCAGCCCAGGACAGTTCTCCTCTGGAAACACCATATATTTT	CASSPGQFSSGNTIYF
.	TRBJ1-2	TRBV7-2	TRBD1	TGTGCCAGCAGCTCGGGACAGGGGGGTTCGGTCGGCTACACCTTC	CASSSGQGGSVGYTF
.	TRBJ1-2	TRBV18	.	TGTGCCAGCTCACCCCCGACAGGAGATAACTATGGCTACACCTTC	CASSPPTGDNYGYTF
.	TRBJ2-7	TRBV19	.	TGTGCCAGTAGTATATCAGGGGTAGGTACGGGCGAGCAGTACTTC	CASSISGVGTGEQYF
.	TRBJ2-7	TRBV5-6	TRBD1	TGTGCCAGCAGCTTATACCGGGACAGGGGGCTTTACGAGCAGTACTTC	CASSLYRDRGLYEQYF
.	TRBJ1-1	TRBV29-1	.	TGCAGCGGAGTCAGGGAACAAGCTTTCTTT	CSGVREQAFF
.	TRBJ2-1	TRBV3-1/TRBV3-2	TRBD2	TGTGCCAGCAGCCAACCCCCCCTGAGCGGGAAGTCCTACAATGAGCAGTTCTTC	CASSQPPLSGKSYNEQFF
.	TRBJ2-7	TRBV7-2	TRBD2	TGTGCCAGCAGCTTAGGGAGCGGGAGTCTCGAGCAGTACTTC	CASSLGSGSLEQYF
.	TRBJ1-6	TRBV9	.	TGTGCCAGCAGCGCCCGACAGGAGACTAATTCACCCCTCCACTTT	CASSARQETNSPLHF
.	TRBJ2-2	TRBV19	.	TGTGCCACCCTAACTCGGGTAACCGGGGAGCTGTTTTTT	CATLTRVTGELFF
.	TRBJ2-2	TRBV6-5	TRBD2	TGTGCCAGCAGTTATCTAGCGGGGGGGCAGGACGGGGAGCTGTTTTTT	CASSYLAGGQDGELFF
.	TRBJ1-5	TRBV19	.	TGTGCCAGTAAGGCGGGGATCCAGCCCCAGCATTTT	CASKAGIQPQHF
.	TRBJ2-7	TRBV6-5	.	TGTGCCAGCAGCCCCGGGACACGATACTACGAGCAGTACTTC	CASSPGTRYYEQYF
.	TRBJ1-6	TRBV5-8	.	TGTGCCAGCAGCGAGCAAGCGGGGACGAGGAGAGATTCACCCCTCCACTTT	CASSEQAGTRRDSPLHF
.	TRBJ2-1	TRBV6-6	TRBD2	TGTGCCAGCGTCCCGGGACTAGGAAACAATGAGCAGTTCTTC	CASVPGLGNNEQFF